The TCR beta chain under discussion was sequenced for a study of HIV-infected patients and healthy controls. Germline V gene sequence: CDR1 MNHNY, CDR2 SVGAGI (reference sequence). The CDR3 totals 14 residues. V dropped 2 bases and J dropped 6; count of bases not matched to a gene: 3. Each CDR3 protein gets one entry after TCRdb re-called the 5' RACE reads with MiXCR. This table has about 67,000 distinct CDR3 sequences, about 15% appearing once. A few counts support this clonotype. Sequencing input: CD4+ T cells from blood. The TCR comes from a human donor in good health. The chain uses TRBV6-6 and TRBJ1-4, with 7 positions matching TRBD1. CDR3: CASSYRQGDEKLFF. Here the CDR3 DNA reads TGTGCCAGCAGTTACCGCCAGGGGGATGAAAAACTGTTTTTT.